Below, 23 T cell receptor beta chains from the same sample are listed, as sequenced in a study of control samples from healthy donors and cancer patients. Some clones are missing from TCRdb's copy, which holds only in-frame ones; the method was immunoSEQ multiplex PCR. The data show 150,000 to 200,000 clones, with around nine tenths seen just once and 1.3% to 1.5% held by the top ten. Sequencing used blood. These receptors were obtained from a man younger than 40 in good health.

This sequence joins TRBV5-6 and TRBJ2-7; possibly TRBD1 for D (5 bases). Trimming removed 0 bases at V and 4 bases at J, with 14 bases between. CDR1 is SGHDT, CDR2 YYEEEE, per germline. This CDR3 spans 15 amino acids. The CDR3 sequence is CASSLGRVGDYEQYF. The CDR3 DNA reads TGTGCCAGCAGCTTGGGCCGGGTAGGGGATTACGAGCAGTACTTC.

The genes are TRBV4-1 and TRBJ2-1, with 9 bases aligning to TRBD1. The CDR3 is 17 residues long. Losses at the gene ends were 1 base for V and 7 bases for J; bases not matched to a gene: 11. Germline assignment: CDR1 MGHRA and CDR2 YSYEKL. CDR3 loop: CASSQVPPGTGKNEQFF. CDR3 DNA: TGCGCCAGCAGCCAAGTACCCCCGGGGACAGGGAAGAATGAGCAGTTCTTC.

The V and J genes are TRBV4-3 and TRBJ1-3; D possibly corresponds to TRBD1 (5 bases). Trimming stripped 6 bases from V and 4 bases from J, with 10 bases between. In germline, CDR1 is LGHNA, CDR2 YSLEER. CDR3 length equals 13 residues. The CDR3 nucleotides read TGCGCCAGCAGTTTGGACAAAGGAAACACCATATATTTT. This sequence encodes CASSLDKGNTIYF.

This rearrangement joins TRBV2 to TRBJ2-2, with D possibly matching TRBD1 (7 bases). The germline gives CDR1 SNHLY, CDR2 FYNNEI. The V end lost 4 bases, the J end lost 2 bases, and 11 bases lay between the germline ends. CDR3 length: 15 amino acids. Written as DNA, the CDR3 is TGTGCCAGCAGTGGGAGGGGGCGTAACACCGGGGAGCTGTTTTTT. Protein sequence: CASSGRGRNTGELFF.

This sequence joins TRBV12-3 or TRBV12-4 and TRBJ2-1; D may match TRBD1 or TRBD2 (5 bases each). This CDR3 contains 12 residues. With 3 bases removed from V and 8 bases from J, the gap between germline ends came to 8 bases. CDR3 protein: CASSFRGDEQFF. CDR3 DNA sequence: TGTGCCAGCAGTTTTCGAGGGGATGAGCAGTTCTTC.

The gene calls are TRBV3-1 (or the pseudogene TRBV3-2) and TRBJ2-5, with TRBD2 matching 10 bases. Trimming cost V 0 bases and J 4 bases; bases outside gene matches: 5. The CDR3 length is 16 residues. Germline CDR1 is LGHDT and CDR2 is YNNKEL (reference sequence). DNA for the CDR3: TGTGCCAGCAGCCAAGAGGCTAGCGGGAGATCAGAGACCCAGTACTTC. Translation: CASSQEASGRSETQYF.

This rearrangement joins TRBV7-2 to TRBJ1-3, with D possibly matching TRBD1 (5 bases). The CDR3 has 17 residues. Germline V CDR1 and CDR2: SGHTA, FQGNSA. V was cut by 8 bases and J by 8 bases, with 28 bases left in between. CDR3 amino acids: CASGGSQGQWRRDTIYF. CDR3 sequence (DNA): TGTGCCAGCGGCGGAAGTCAGGGTCAGTGGAGGAGGGACACCATATATTTT.

The rearrangement uses TRBV11-2 and TRBJ2-3; TRBD2 matches at 8 bases. J lost 4 bases, V lost 5 bases, and 11 bases had no gene match. Germline V gives CDR1 SGHAT, CDR2 FQNNGV. The CDR3 is 16 residues long. The CDR3 loop is CASSPRGAGGADTQYF. The CDR3 nucleotides are TGTGCCAGCAGCCCCCGGGGGGCGGGGGGAGCAGATACGCAGTATTTT.

The chain couples TRBV3-1 (or the pseudogene TRBV3-2) to TRBJ1-4; no clear D. This CDR3 is 14 amino acids long. Germline V CDR1 and CDR2: LGHDT, YNNKEL (reference sequence). Trimming removed 4 bases at V and 8 bases at J, with 14 bases between. CDR3 in DNA: TGTGCCAGCAGCCTCCGGACCGGGAGGGAAAAACTGTTTTTT. Translating gives CASSLRTGREKLFF.

Note on this clone: One end of the junction fails to match germline, which may point to a read error. This chain connects TRBV5-4 to TRBJ2-5; no reliable D call. The germline CDR1 and CDR2 sequences are SGHNT and YYREEE (reference sequence). This CDR3 region has 13 residues. CDR3 in amino acids: CASSSSDRTRVDF. For the CDR3, the DNA is TGTGCCAGCAGCTCCTCTGACCGGACCCGTGTGGACTTC.

The V and J genes are TRBV10-3 and TRBJ1-1, with D maybe TRBD1 (5 bases). The CDR3 length is 15 residues. V was cut by 7 bases and J by 0 bases, with 15 bases left in between. Germline CDR1 is ENHRY and CDR2 is SYGVKD. Written as DNA, the CDR3 is TGTGCCATCACGGCAGGACCGGGGGTGAACACTGAAGCTTTCTTT. This sequence encodes CAITAGPGVNTEAFF.

The gene calls are TRBV5-1 and TRBJ2-7, with 9 bases matching TRBD2. This CDR3 is built from 24 residues. V lost 3 bases to trimming and J lost 0 bases; unmatched junction nucleotides: 31. Germline lookup yields CDR1 SGHRS and CDR2 YFSETQ. In DNA, the CDR3 is TGCGCCAGCAGCTCCTCCCAATGGGGGCCTGAAGATAAAACAGGACTAGCGTTCTCCTACGAGCAGTACTTC. Its translation: CASSSSQWGPEDKTGLAFSYEQYF.

The genes are TRBV28 and TRBJ2-7, with 8 positions matching TRBD2. J gave up 7 bases and V 2 bases, and 16 bases lay outside the gene matches. The germline CDR1 and CDR2 sequences are MDHEN and SYDVKM. The CDR3 runs 17 residues. This CDR3 is CASSLVVGSGSGGEQYF. CDR3 coding DNA: TGTGCCAGCAGTTTAGTAGTGGGGAGCGGGAGCGGTGGAGAGCAGTACTTC.

The chain joins TRBV7-2 to TRBJ1-2; D ambiguous. Germline lookup yields CDR1 SGHTA and CDR2 FQGNSA. CDR3 length: 15 amino acids. Trimming stripped 5 bases from V and 1 base from J, with 14 bases between. CDR3 in amino acids: CASSPLGNFNYGYTF. The CDR3, as DNA: TGTGCCAGCAGCCCATTAGGCAACTTTAACTATGGCTACACCTTC.

This clone appeared once. The rearrangement joins TRBV5-5 to TRBJ2-5; weak D call: TRBD1 (6 bases). The CDR3 totals 16 residues. The germline V and J ends were trimmed by 0 bases and 3 bases, with 15 bases remaining between them. The germline gives CDR1 SGHKS, CDR2 YYEKEE (reference sequence). The CDR3 region is CASSLEGGVRKETQYF. DNA for the CDR3: TGTGCCAGCAGCTTGGAAGGGGGAGTTCGCAAAGAGACCCAGTACTTC.

V gene TRBV5-8 combines with J gene TRBJ1-4; 12 nucleotides match TRBD1. This CDR3 has 17 residues. V gave up 3 bases and J gave up 0 bases; unmatched junction bases: 3. Germline CDR1 SGHTS, CDR2 YDEGEE. In DNA form, the CDR3 reads TGTGCCAGCAGCTCCGGGACAGGGGGCTCAACTAATGAAAAACTGTTTTTT. Translated, it gives CASSSGTGGSTNEKLFF.

The chain is built from TRBV11-2 and TRBJ2-7; the D gene is possibly TRBD2 (7 bases). Per germline, CDR1 SGHAT and CDR2 FQNNGV. V lost 1 base and J 3 bases, leaving 10 bases between the germline ends. CDR3 length: 14 amino acids. The CDR3 spells CASSLAGGVYEQYF. CDR3 sequence (DNA): TGTGCCAGCAGCTTAGCGGGGGGCGTCTACGAGCAGTACTTC.

CDR3 DNA: TGTGCCAGCAGTTACCTGCCGGGAAGATCGAACACTGAAGCTTTCTTT. It encodes CASSYLPGRSNTEAFF. The chain links TRBV6-2 or TRBV6-3 to TRBJ1-1; no firm D call. The CDR3 loop spans 16 amino acids. The germline gives CDR1 MNHEY, CDR2 SVGEGT. The ends were cut back, 2 bases at V and 1 base at J, with 14 bases in the middle.

The table lists this clone with a few counts. The chain employs TRBV5-4 and TRBJ1-5; a possible D gene is TRBD1 (5 bases). The germline V and J ends were trimmed by 0 bases and 4 bases, with 11 bases remaining between them. The CDR3 consists of 15 residues. Germline V gives CDR1 SGHNT, CDR2 YYREEE (reference sequence). The CDR3 nucleotides read TGTGCCAGCAGCTTGGGGGCAGGGCGGAATCAGCCCCAGCATTTT. Translating it yields CASSLGAGRNQPQHF.

The rearrangement joins TRBV5-5 to TRBJ1-4, with D possibly being TRBD1 (6 bases). V shed 7 bases and J shed 7 bases, with 17 bases lying between them. Germline CDR1 and CDR2: SGHKS and YYEKEE (reference sequence). The CDR3 totals 14 residues. The CDR3 bases are TGTGCCAGCGGACTAGGGGGGTTTAGTGAAAAACTGTTTTTT. Residues: CASGLGGFSEKLFF. Full variable domain (outside the CDR3, taken from reference TRBV5-5 and TRBJ1-4): DAGVTQSPTHLIKTRGQQVTLRCSPISGHKSVSWYQQVLGQGPQFIFQYYEKEERGRGNFPDRFSARQFPNYSSELNVNALLLGDSALYLCASGLGGFSEKLFFGSGTQLSVL.

The chain combines TRBV19 with TRBJ2-7, with 11 bases fitting TRBD1. V was pared by 5 bases and J by 3 bases, with 18 bases of the junction left unmatched. Germline CDR1 is LNHDA and CDR2 is SQIVND (reference sequence). The CDR3 sequence is 19 residues long. The CDR3 DNA sequence: TGTGCCAGTAGTCGGTCCACCGCGCGTGCCGGGACAGGGGGCTACGAGCAGTACTTC. Its translation is CASSRSTARAGTGGYEQYF.

The V call is TRBV10-3, the J call TRBJ1-5; D call uncertain. V was pared by 10 bases and J by 1 base, with 17 bases between. This CDR3 region has 15 residues. Germline CDR1 ENHRY, CDR2 SYGVKD. CDR3 protein: CATQARETSNQPQHF. CDR3 nucleotide sequence: TGTGCCACACAAGCGCGAGAGACCAGCAATCAGCCCCAGCATTTT.

The rearrangement uses TRBV13 and TRBJ2-3; 7 bases line up with TRBD2. Losses at the gene ends were 2 bases for V and 6 bases for J; bases not matched to a gene: 8. Germline assignment: CDR1 PRHDT and CDR2 FYEKMQ (reference sequence). CDR3 length: 15 residues. CDR3 sequence: CASSLSGLGGDTQYF. Written as DNA, the CDR3 is TGTGCCAGCAGCTTATCGGGTTTGGGAGGGGATACGCAGTATTTT.